The subject of this entry is one T cell receptor beta chain. The entry originates in a study of cytomegalovirus exposure and HLA in healthy donors. PCR employed 60 Vbeta and 13 Jbeta primers. Profiled with immunoSEQ multiplex PCR; TCRdb holds only in-frame clones, not every one. Its clone listing holds over 110,000 clones. The ends were cut back, 6 bases at V and 3 bases at J, with 17 bases in the middle. CDR3 length: 16 amino acids. Germline V gives CDR1 MNHNY, CDR2 SVGAGI (reference sequence). Input material: PBMCs. The sequence was collected from a male donor in good health and CMV-seronegative. This chain connects TRBV6-6 to TRBJ2-2; a weak D match, TRBD2 (6 bases). The CDR3 spells CASSRPGEEYTGELFF. CDR3 DNA sequence: TGTGCCAGCAGCCGCCCGGGGGAGGAGTACACCGGGGAGCTGTTTTTT.